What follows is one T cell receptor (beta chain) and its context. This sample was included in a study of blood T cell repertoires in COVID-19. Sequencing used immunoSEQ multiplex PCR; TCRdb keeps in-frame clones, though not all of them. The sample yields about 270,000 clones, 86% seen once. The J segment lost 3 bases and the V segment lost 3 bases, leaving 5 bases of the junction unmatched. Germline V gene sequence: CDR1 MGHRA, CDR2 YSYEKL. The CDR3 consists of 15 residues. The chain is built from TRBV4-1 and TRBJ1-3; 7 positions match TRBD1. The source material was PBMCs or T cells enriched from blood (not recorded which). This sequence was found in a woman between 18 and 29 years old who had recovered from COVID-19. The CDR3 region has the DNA TGCGCCAGCAGCCACCCCGGACAGGTTGGAAACACCATATATTTT. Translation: CASSHPGQVGNTIYF.